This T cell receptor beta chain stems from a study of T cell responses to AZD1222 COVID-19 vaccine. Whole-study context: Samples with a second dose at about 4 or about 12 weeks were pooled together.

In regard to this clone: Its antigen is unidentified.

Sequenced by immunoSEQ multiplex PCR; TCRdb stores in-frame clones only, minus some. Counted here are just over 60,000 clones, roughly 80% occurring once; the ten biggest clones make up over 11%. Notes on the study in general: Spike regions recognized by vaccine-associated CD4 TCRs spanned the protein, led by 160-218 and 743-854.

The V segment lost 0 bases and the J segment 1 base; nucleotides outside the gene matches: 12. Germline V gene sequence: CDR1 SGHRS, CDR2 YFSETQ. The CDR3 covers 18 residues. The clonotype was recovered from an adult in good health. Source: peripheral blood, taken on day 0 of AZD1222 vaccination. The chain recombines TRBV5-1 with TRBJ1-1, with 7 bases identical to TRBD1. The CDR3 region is CASSLVVDREGGNTEAFF. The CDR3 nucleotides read TGCGCCAGCAGCTTGGTAGTTGACAGGGAAGGAGGGAACACTGAAGCTTTCTTT.